Included here is one TCR beta chain sequence, with context. The antigen remains unidentified. The sample originates from a study of T cells in localized non-small cell lung cancer. Study outcomes and limitations: Heterogeneity is still possible, as just one tumor region was sequenced. Turning up in adjacent lung were a median approximately 58 of the top 100 tumor clones. Longer overall survival associated with higher blood T cell density; shorter survival with higher adjacent-lung clonality. T cell clonality was highest in uninvolved adjacent lung, above tumor.

The data were produced by immunoSEQ multiplex PCR, yet TCRdb's version contains in-frame clones alone and is incomplete. The sample includes more than 15,000 clones, 75% to 90% seen only once; the top ten take roughly 3.5%. Trimming at V came to 5 bases and at J to 4 bases, leaving 4 bases not matched to a gene. The CDR3 has 15 amino acids. CDR1 and CDR2 (germline): MDHEN, SYDVKM. This specimen consisted of peripheral blood, obtained before any cancer treatment. The chain carries TRBV28 and TRBJ2-2, with 10 bases fitting TRBD1. The TCR was taken from a male donor aged 60 or older with stage II squamous cell lung carcinoma. Here the CDR3 DNA reads TGTGCCAGCAGTCGACAGGGGGCAGGCACCGGGGAGCTGTTTTTT. Its translation: CASSRQGAGTGELFF.